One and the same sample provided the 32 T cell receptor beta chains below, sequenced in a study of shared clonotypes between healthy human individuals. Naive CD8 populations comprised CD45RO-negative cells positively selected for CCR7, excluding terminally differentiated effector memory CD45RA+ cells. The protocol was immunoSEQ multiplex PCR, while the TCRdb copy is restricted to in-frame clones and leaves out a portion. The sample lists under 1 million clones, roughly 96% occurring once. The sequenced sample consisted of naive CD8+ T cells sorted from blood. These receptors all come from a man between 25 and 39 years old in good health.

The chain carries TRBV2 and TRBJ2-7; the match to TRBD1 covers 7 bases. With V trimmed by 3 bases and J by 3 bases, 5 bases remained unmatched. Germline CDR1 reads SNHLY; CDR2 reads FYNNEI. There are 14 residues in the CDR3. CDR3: CASSDPGQNYEQYF. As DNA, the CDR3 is TGTGCCAGCAGTGACCCGGGACAGAACTACGAGCAGTACTTC.

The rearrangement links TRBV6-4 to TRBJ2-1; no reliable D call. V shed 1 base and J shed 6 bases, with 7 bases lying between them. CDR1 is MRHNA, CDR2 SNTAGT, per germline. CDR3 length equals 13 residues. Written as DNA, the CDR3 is TGTGCCAGCAGTGACTTTGACACCAATGAGCAGTTCTTC. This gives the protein CASSDFDTNEQFF.

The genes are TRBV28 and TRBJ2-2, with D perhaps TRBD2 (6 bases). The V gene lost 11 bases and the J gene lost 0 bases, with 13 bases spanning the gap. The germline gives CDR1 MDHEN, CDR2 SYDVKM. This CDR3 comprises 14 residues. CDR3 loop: CAGNGGANTGELFF. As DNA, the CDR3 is TGTGCCGGAAATGGAGGGGCGAACACCGGGGAGCTGTTTTTT.

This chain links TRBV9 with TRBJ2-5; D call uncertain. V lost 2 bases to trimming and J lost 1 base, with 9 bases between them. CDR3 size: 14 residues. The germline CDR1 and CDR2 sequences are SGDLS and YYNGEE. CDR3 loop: CASSVRLVQETQYF. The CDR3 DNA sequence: TGTGCCAGCAGCGTCCGACTCGTCCAAGAGACCCAGTACTTC.

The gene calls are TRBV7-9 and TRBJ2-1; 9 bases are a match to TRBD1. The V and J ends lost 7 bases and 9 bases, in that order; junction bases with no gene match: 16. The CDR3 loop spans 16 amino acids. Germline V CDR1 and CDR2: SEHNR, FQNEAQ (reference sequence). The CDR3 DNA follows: TGTGCCAGCAACCAAGGTCGGGACAGGGAAAAGTTTGAGCAGTTCTTC. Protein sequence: CASNQGRDREKFEQFF.

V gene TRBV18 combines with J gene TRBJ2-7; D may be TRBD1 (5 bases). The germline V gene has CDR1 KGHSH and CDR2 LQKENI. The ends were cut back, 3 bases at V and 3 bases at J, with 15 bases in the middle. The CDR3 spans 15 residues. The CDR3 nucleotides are TGTGCCAGCTCACCCGCAGGGTTGGCCTACTACGAGCAGTACTTC. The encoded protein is CASSPAGLAYYEQYF.

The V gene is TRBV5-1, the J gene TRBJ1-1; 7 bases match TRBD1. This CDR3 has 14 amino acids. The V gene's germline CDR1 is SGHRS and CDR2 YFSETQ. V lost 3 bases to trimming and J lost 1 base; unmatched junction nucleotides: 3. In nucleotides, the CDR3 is TGCGCCAGCAGCTCCGACAGGGCGAACACTGAAGCTTTCTTT. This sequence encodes CASSSDRANTEAFF.

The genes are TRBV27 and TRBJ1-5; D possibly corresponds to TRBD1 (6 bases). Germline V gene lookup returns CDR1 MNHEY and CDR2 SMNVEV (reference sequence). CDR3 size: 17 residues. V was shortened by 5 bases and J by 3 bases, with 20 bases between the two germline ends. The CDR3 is CASSLYSTGIPNQPQHF. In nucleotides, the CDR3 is TGTGCCAGCAGTCTTTACTCCACAGGGATCCCCAATCAGCCCCAGCATTTT.

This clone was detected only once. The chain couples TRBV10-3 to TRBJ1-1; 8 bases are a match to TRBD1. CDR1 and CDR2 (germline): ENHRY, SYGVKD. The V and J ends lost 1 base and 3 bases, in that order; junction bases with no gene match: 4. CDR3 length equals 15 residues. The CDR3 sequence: CAISEYRQGHTEAFF. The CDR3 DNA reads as TGTGCCATCAGTGAGTACCGACAGGGGCACACTGAAGCTTTCTTT.

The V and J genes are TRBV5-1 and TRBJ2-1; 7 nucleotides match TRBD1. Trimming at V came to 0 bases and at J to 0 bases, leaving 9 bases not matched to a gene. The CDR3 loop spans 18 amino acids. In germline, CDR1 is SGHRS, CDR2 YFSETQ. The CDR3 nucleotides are TGCGCCAGCAGCTTGGCCGCCCAGGGGGTGGGCTCCTACAATGAGCAGTTCTTC. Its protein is CASSLAAQGVGSYNEQFF.

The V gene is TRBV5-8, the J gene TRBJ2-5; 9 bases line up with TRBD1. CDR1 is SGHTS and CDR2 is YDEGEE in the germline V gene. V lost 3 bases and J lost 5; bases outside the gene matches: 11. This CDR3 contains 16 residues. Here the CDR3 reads CASSYRGQVAWETQYF. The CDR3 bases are TGTGCCAGCAGCTACAGGGGGCAGGTGGCTTGGGAGACCCAGTACTTC. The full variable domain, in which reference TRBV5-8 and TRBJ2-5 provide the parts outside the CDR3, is EAGVTQSPTHLIKTRGQQATLRCSPISGHTSVYWYQQALGLGLQFLLWYDEGEERNRGNFPPRFSGRQFPNYSSELNVNALELEDSALYLCASSYRGQVAWETQYFGPGTRLLVL.

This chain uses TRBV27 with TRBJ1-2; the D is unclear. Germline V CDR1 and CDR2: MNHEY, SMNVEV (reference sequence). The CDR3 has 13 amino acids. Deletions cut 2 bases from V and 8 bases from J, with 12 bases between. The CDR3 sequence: CASSLGSGSGYTF. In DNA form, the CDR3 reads TGTGCCAGCAGTTTAGGGAGCGGGTCCGGCTACACCTTC.

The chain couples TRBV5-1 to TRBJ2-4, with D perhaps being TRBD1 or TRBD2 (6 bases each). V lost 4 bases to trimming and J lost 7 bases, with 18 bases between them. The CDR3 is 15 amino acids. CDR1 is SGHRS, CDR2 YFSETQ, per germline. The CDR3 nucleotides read TGCGCCAGCAGCCAGAGGGGGGACACGCTCAACATTCAGTACTTC. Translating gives CASSQRGDTLNIQYF.

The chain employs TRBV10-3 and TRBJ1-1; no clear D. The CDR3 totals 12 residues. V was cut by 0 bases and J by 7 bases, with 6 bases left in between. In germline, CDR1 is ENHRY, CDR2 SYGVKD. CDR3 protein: CAISESTDEAFF. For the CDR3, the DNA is TGTGCCATCAGTGAGTCCACAGATGAAGCTTTCTTT.

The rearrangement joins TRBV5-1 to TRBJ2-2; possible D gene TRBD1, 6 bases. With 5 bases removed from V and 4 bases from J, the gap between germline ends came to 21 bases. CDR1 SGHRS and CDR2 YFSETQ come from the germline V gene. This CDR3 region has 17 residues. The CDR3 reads CASSSSGTSGATGELFF. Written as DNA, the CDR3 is TGCGCCAGCAGTTCCTCCGGGACAAGTGGGGCCACCGGGGAGCTGTTTTTT.

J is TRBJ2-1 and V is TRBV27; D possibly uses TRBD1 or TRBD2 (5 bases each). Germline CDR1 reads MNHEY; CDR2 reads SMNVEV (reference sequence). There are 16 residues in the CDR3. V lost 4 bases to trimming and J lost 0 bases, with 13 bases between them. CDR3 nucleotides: TGTGCCAGCAGTTCCTCCGGGGCCCCCTCCTACAATGAGCAGTTCTTC. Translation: CASSSSGAPSYNEQFF.

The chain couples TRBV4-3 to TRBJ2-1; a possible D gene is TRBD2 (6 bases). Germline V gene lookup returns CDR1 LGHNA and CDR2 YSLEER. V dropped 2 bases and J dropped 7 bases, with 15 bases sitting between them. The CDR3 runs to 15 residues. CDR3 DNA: TGCGCCAGCAGCCAAAGGTGGAGGGGAAATAATGAGCAGTTCTTC. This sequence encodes CASSQRWRGNNEQFF.

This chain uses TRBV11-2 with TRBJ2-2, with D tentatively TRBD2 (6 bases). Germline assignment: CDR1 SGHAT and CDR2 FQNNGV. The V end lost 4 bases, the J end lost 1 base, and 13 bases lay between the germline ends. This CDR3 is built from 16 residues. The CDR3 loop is CASSSPWDLNTGELFF. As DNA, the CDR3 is TGTGCCAGCAGCTCTCCCTGGGACTTGAACACCGGGGAGCTGTTTTTT.

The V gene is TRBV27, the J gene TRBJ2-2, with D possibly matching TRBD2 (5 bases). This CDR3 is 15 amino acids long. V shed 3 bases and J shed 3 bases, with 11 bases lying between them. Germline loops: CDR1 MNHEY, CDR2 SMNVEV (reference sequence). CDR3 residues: CASSLEADYTGELFF. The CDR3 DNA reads TGTGCCAGCAGTTTGGAAGCGGACTACACCGGGGAGCTGTTTTTT.

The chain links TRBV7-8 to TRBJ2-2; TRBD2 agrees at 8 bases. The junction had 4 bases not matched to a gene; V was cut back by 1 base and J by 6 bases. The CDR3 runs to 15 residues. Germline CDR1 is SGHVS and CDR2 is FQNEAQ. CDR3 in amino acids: CASSLEGLVAGELFF. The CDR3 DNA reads TGTGCCAGCAGCTTAGAGGGACTAGTCGCCGGGGAGCTGTTTTTT.

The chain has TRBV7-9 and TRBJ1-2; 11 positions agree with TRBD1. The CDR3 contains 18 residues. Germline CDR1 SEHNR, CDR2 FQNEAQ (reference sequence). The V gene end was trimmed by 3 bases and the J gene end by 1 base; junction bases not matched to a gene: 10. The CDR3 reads CASSLPGTGGALNYGYTF. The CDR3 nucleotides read TGTGCCAGCAGCTTGCCCGGGACAGGGGGTGCTCTTAACTATGGCTACACCTTC.

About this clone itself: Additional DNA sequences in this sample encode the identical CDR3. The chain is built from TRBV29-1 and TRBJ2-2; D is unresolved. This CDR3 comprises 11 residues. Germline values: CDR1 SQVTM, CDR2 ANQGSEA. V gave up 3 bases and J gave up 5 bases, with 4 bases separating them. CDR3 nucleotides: TGCAGCGTTGACTCGACCGGGGAGCTGTTTTTT. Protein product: CSVDSTGELFF.

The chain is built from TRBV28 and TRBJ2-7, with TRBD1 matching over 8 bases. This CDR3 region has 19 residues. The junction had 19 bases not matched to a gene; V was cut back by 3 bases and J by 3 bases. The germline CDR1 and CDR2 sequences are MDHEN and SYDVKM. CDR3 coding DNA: TGTGCCAGCAGTTTGCTCGGGGCAGGGGGCAAGTTAGATTTCTACGAGCAGTACTTC. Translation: CASSLLGAGGKLDFYEQYF.

The CDR3 coding sequence is TGTGCCAGCAGCACCAGTGGGACGTATTCCTACAATGAGCAGTTCTTC. It specifies CASSTSGTYSYNEQFF. This sequence joins TRBV9 and TRBJ2-1, with D perhaps being TRBD1 or TRBD2 (5 bases each). V was shortened by 4 bases and J by 1 base, with 15 bases between the two germline ends. In germline, CDR1 is SGDLS, CDR2 YYNGEE. The CDR3 runs to 16 residues.

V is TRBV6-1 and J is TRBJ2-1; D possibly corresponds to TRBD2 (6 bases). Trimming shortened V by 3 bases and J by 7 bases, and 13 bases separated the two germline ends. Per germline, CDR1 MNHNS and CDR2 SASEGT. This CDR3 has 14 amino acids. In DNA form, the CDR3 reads TGTGCCAGCAGTGAGCCGGGAGCAGTAAATGAGCAGTTCTTC. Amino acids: CASSEPGAVNEQFF.

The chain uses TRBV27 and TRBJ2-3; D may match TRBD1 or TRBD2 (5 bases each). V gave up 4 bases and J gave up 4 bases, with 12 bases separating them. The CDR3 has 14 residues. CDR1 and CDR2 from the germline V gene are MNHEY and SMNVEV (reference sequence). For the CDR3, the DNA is TGTGCCAGCAGTTGGGGGAGTGGGTCAGATACGCAGTATTTT. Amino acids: CASSWGSGSDTQYF.

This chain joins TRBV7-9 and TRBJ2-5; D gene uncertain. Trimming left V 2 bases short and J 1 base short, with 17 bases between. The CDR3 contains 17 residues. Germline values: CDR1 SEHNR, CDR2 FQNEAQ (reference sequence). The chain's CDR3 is CASSLPLVGPVQETQYF. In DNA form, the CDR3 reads TGTGCCAGCAGCTTACCTCTGGTGGGCCCGGTCCAAGAGACCCAGTACTTC.

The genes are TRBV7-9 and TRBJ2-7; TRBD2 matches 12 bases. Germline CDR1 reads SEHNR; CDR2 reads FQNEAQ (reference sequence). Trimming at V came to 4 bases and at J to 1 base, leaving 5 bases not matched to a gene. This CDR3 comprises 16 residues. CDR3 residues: CASSSETSGRSYEQYF. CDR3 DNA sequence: TGTGCCAGCAGCTCCGAAACTAGCGGGAGGTCCTACGAGCAGTACTTC.

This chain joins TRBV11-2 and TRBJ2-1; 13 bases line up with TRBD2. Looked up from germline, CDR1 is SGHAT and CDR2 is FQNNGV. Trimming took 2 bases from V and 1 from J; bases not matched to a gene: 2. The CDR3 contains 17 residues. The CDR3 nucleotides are TGTGCCAGCAGCTTAACTAGCGGGAGGGGGTCCTACAATGAGCAGTTCTTC. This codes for CASSLTSGRGSYNEQFF.

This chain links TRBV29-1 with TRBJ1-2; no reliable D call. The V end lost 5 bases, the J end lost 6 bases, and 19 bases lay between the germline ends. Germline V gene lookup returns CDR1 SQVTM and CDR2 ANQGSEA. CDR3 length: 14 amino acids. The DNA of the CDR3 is TGCAGCGTTTCACCCATGGGAGCGGAGGATGGCTACACCTTC. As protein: CSVSPMGAEDGYTF.

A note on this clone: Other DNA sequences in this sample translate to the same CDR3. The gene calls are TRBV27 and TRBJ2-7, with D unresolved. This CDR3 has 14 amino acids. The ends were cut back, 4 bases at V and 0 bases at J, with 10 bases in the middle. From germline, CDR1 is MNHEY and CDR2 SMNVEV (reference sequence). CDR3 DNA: TGTGCCAGCAGTTCCTATCGGAGCTCCTACGAGCAGTACTTC. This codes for CASSSYRSSYEQYF.

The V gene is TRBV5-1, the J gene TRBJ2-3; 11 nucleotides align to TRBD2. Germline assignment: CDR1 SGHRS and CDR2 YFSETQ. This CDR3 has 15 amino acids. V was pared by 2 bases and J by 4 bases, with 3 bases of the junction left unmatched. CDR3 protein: CASSFRLAGPDTQYF. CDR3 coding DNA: TGCGCCAGCAGCTTTCGACTAGCGGGGCCAGATACGCAGTATTTT.